This is a list of T cell receptor beta chains from one sample in a study of blood T cells in healthy people across ages. MiXCR was run by TCRdb on the 5' RACE reads, yielding one entry per CDR3 protein. The sample shows around 580,000 distinct CDR3 sequences, roughly 43% of them seen only once. Sequencing was done on a sample of blood. The receptors were gathered from an elderly man in good health. CDR3s include the opening cysteine and the closing phenylalanine or tryptophan. The order of the fields is D gene, V gene, clone size, J gene, CDR3 DNA, CDR3 protein. D genes are given only for firm matches. The size entry is marked missing in some rows and otherwise reads once, few, many or a size class.

.	TRBV6-5	many	TRBJ1-1	TGTGCCAGCAGTTATCGGAACACTGAAGCTTTCTTT	CASSYRNTEAFF
.	TRBV6-6	many	TRBJ1-5	TGTGCCAGCACCCAAGGGGGTCGCAATCAGCCCCAGCATTTT	CASTQGGRNQPQHF
TRBD2	TRBV20-1	.	TRBJ2-7	TGCAGTGCTAACACCGGGCTAGCGGGAGGATACTACGAGCAGTACTTC	CSANTGLAGGYYEQYF
.	TRBV27	.	TRBJ2-3	TGTGCCAGCGGATATCATCTGGCTAGCACAGATACGCAGTATTTT	CASGYHLASTDTQYF
.	TRBV25-1	.	TRBJ1-3	TGTGCCAGCAGCGACAGTCTCTCTGGAAACACCATATATTTT	CASSDSLSGNTIYF
.	TRBV9	.	TRBJ2-7	TGTGCCAGCAGCGCACGAATGGGTCCCTCCGAGCAGTACTTC	CASSARMGPSEQYF
.	TRBV7-9	.	TRBJ1-1	TGTGCCAGCAGCTTAGAAGGTTTTACGAACACTGAAGCTTTCTTT	CASSLEGFTNTEAFF
TRBD1	TRBV7-2	.	TRBJ2-7	TGTGCCAGCAGTAATAAGGGACAGCTCCCCTACGAGCAGTACTTC	CASSNKGQLPYEQYF
.	TRBV20-1	.	TRBJ2-7	TGCAGTGCTGCCCGGGACACTAACGAGCAGTACTTC	CSAARDTNEQYF
.	TRBV29-1	.	TRBJ1-2	TGCAGCGTTGTGGATGCGGAGACCTATGGCTACACCTTC	CSVVDAETYGYTF
.	TRBV6-5	many	TRBJ2-1	TGTGCCAGCAGCCGCAAACAAGTGATCTACAATGAGCAGTTCTTC	CASSRKQVIYNEQFF
.	TRBV7-2	.	TRBJ2-7	TGTGCCAGCAGACACGGGGTAGAATACGAGCAGTACTTC	CASRHGVEYEQYF
TRBD2	TRBV5-1	few	TRBJ2-7	TGCGCCAGCAGCTTGGAGGGACTAGCTTTCGACGAGCAGTACTTC	CASSLEGLAFDEQYF
TRBD2	TRBV5-1	.	TRBJ2-1	TGCGCCAGCAGTCCGCGGACTAGCGGGAGAGGGTACAATGAGCAGTTCTTC	CASSPRTSGRGYNEQFF
.	TRBV5-1	.	TRBJ1-2	TGCGCCAGCAGGAGGGGCGGCGGGACTAACTATGGCTACACCTTC	CASRRGGGTNYGYTF
TRBD1	TRBV11-2	once	TRBJ1-6	TGTGCCAGCAGCTGGGACAGGGTCGAGAATTCACCCCTCCACTTT	CASSWDRVENSPLHF
.	TRBV7-9	many	TRBJ1-3	TGTGCCAGTCGTCGGGGGTACCCCGGTATGGACACCATATATTTT	CASRRGYPGMDTIYF
.	TRBV20-1	.	TRBJ2-3	TGCAGTGCCCTCGTCGGGGGCACAGATACGCAGTATTTT	CSALVGGTDTQYF
.	TRBV9	.	TRBJ2-1	TGTGCCAGCAGCCCCAGACTGGGAGGCAATGAGCAGTTCTTC	CASSPRLGGNEQFF
TRBD2	TRBV20-1	.	TRBJ2-4	TGCAGTGCCAGCGGGGGAGGGAACATTCAGTACTTC	CSASGGGNIQYF
.	TRBV6-5	.	TRBJ1-1	TGTGCCAGCAGTGACCGGCTGAGGGCTTTCTTT	CASSDRLRAFF
.	TRBV7-9	.	TRBJ1-5	TGTGCCAGCAACCCCAACCGCTTATATAGCAATCAGCCCCAGCATTTT	CASNPNRLYSNQPQHF
.	TRBV6-6	few	TRBJ2-3	TGTGCCAGCAGTCCCTCGGAGGGCCGGGGTACGCAGTATTTT	CASSPSEGRGTQYF
TRBD2	TRBV20-1	few	TRBJ2-7	TGCAGTGCAACTCCTACTAGCGCCTACGAGCAGTACTTC	CSATPTSAYEQYF
TRBD2	TRBV9	once	TRBJ2-1	TGTGCCGGCAGCCCCAACGGGATTAGCGGGAGGGGCCCCTGCGCGCAGTTCTTC	CAGSPNGISGRGPCAQFF
TRBD2	TRBV11-1	few	TRBJ2-1	TGTGCCAGCAGCTTAGGGCCTAGCGGGAGGGCTCGGCACTATCTCCCCTACAATGAGCAGTTCTTC	CASSLGPSGRARHYLPYNEQFF
TRBD1	TRBV20-1	few	TRBJ1-1	TGCAGTGCTATCAGGGGGGCTGAAGCTTTCTTT	CSAIRGAEAFF
.	TRBV29-1	few	TRBJ2-1	TGCAGCTCGTCGATCGGGGCGGATTCGGGTGAGCAGTTCTTC	CSSSIGADSGEQFF
.	TRBV7-3	few	TRBJ2-6	TGTGCCAGCAGCCCCATCCCTGGACAGAGTTCTGGGGCCAACGTCCTGACTTTC	CASSPIPGQSSGANVLTF
TRBD2	TRBV6-5	.	TRBJ2-2	TGTGCCAGCAGCCTAGCGGGAGGGATCGGGGAGCTGTTTTTT	CASSLAGGIGELFF
TRBD1	TRBV4-3	many	TRBJ2-4	TGCGCCAGCAGCCCTTACAGGGGGCGACCCAAAAACATTCAGTACTTC	CASSPYRGRPKNIQYF
TRBD2	TRBV27	.	TRBJ2-7	TGTGCCAGCAGTTTAAGACTAGCGCTCTCCTACGAGCAGTACTTC	CASSLRLALSYEQYF
.	TRBV3-1	.	TRBJ2-4	TGTGCCAGCAGCCAAGTCGAGGAGGCCAAAAACATTCAGTACTTC	CASSQVEEAKNIQYF
.	TRBV20-1	few	TRBJ2-5	TGCAGTGCTCCAAGAGGGAATCAAGAGACCCAGTACTTC	CSAPRGNQETQYF
.	TRBV4-1	.	TRBJ2-1	TGCGCCAGCAGCCCGCAACCAGGGGACAATGAGCAGTTCTTC	CASSPQPGDNEQFF
.	TRBV23-1	few	TRBJ2-1	TGCGCCAGCAGTCAATCCGAGACAATTTGTCACTATGAGCAGTTCTTC	CASSQSETICHYEQFF
TRBD1	TRBV6-5	many	TRBJ2-6	TGTGCCAGCAGTTACTCCCCTAGACAGGGGTCTGGGGCCAACGTCCTGACTTTC	CASSYSPRQGSGANVLTF
TRBD1	TRBV6-2/TRBV6-3	.	TRBJ2-7	TGTGCCAGCAACGGGGCAGGGGGCTCCTACGAGCAGTACTTC	CASNGAGGSYEQYF